What follows describes a single T cell receptor (beta chain). The protocol was immunoSEQ multiplex PCR, while the TCRdb copy is restricted to in-frame clones and leaves out a portion. The sample lists about 300,000 clones, about 85% seen once, with approximately 5% in the top ten. The sample originates from a study of blood T cell repertoires in COVID-19. Germline CDR1 is LGHNA and CDR2 is YSLEER. This CDR3 spans 16 amino acids. Trimming shortened V by 0 bases and J by 1 base, and 10 bases separated the two germline ends. The source of this sequence is a woman in her twenties or thirties who had recovered from COVID-19. The J gene is TRBJ2-1, the V gene TRBV4-3; D is possibly TRBD1 (5 bases). The sequenced material came from PBMCs or T cells enriched from blood (not recorded which). The chain's CDR3 is CASSQEGDLSYNEQFF. The CDR3, as DNA: TGCGCCAGCAGCCAAGAAGGGGATCTTTCCTACAATGAGCAGTTCTTC.